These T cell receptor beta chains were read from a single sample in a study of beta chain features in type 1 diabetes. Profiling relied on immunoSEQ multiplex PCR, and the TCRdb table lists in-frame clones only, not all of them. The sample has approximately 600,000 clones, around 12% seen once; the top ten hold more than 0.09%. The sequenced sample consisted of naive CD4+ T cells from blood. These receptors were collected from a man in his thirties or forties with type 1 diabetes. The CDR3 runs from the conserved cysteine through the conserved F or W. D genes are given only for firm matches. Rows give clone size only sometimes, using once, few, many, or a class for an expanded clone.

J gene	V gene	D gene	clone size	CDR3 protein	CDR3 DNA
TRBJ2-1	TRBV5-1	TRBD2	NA	CASSQGTSGVYNEQFF	TGCGCCAGCAGCCAAGGAACTAGCGGGGTTTACAATGAGCAGTTCTTC
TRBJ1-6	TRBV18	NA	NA	CASSPVDDGTLHF	TGTGCCAGCTCACCGGTTGACGACGGCACCCTCCACTTT
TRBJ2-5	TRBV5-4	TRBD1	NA	CASTKGQGQETQYF	TGTGCCAGCACCAAAGGACAGGGGCAAGAGACCCAGTACTTC
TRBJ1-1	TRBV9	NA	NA	CASSPLRGNTEAFF	TGTGCCAGCAGCCCCCTGCGGGGGAACACTGAAGCTTTCTTT
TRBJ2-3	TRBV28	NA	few	CASSGGTDTQYF	TGTGCCAGCTCGGGAGGCACAGATACGCAGTATTTT
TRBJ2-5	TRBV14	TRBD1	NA	CASSLGTDQETQYF	TGTGCCAGCAGCCTAGGGACAGACCAAGAGACCCAGTACTTC
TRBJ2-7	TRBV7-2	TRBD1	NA	CASSFDRDLAYEQYF	TGTGCCAGCAGCTTCGACAGGGATCTTGCCTACGAGCAGTACTTC
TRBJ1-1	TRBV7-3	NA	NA	CASSDQYGEAFF	TGTGCCAGCAGCGACCAGTATGGTGAAGCTTTCTTT
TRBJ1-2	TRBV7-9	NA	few	CASSLEVPVSGGYTF	TGTGCCAGCAGCTTGGAGGTTCCCGTAAGTGGTGGCTACACCTTC
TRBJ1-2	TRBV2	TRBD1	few	CASRNRDSRYGYTF	TGTGCCAGCAGGAACCGGGACAGTCGCTATGGCTACACCTTC
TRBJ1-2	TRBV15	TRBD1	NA	CATSRAGQGANYGYTF	TGTGCCACCAGCAGGGCTGGACAGGGGGCTAACTATGGCTACACCTTC
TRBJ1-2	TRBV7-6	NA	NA	CASSSGDGPYGYTF	TGTGCCAGCAGCTCAGGGGACGGGCCCTATGGCTACACCTTC
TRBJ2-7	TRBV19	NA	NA	CASSTWQNSYEQYF	TGTGCCAGTAGTACCTGGCAGAACTCCTACGAGCAGTACTTC
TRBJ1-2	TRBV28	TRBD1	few	CASSTTQGAGGYTF	TGTGCCAGCAGTACAACCCAGGGGGCGGGTGGCTACACCTTC
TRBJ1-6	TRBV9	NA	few	CASSPPEGQNSPLHF	TGTGCCAGCAGCCCACCGGAGGGACAAAATTCACCCCTCCACTTT
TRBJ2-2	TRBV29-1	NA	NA	CSVVRGVNTGELFF	TGCAGCGTTGTAAGAGGGGTAAACACCGGGGAGCTGTTTTTT
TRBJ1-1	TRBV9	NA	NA	CASSPFEGEGTEAFF	TGTGCCAGCAGCCCCTTTGAGGGGGAGGGCACTGAAGCTTTCTTT
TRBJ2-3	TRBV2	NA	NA	CASSGGPSTDTQYF	TGTGCCAGCAGTGGAGGACCCAGCACAGATACGCAGTATTTT
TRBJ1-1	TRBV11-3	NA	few	CASSPGTPGVAFF	TGTGCCAGCAGCCCCGGGACACCGGGTGTAGCTTTCTTT
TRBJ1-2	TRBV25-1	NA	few	CASSDLGNGYTF	TGTGCCAGCAGTGATTTAGGGAATGGCTACACCTTC
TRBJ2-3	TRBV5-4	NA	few	CASSSKTLDTQYF	TGTGCCAGCAGCTCAAAAACTTTGGATACGCAGTATTTT
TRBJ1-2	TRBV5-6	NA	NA	CASSPEGPVRLYGYTF	TGTGCCAGCAGCCCGGAGGGGCCCGTCCGACTCTATGGCTACACCTTC
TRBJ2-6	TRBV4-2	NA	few	CASSQSFQSSGANVLTF	TGTGCCAGCAGCCAATCATTCCAAAGCTCTGGGGCCAACGTCCTGACTTTC
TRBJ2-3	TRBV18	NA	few	CASSPPSVRVGDTQYF	TGTGCCAGCTCACCACCGTCCGTCAGGGTTGGAGATACGCAGTATTTT
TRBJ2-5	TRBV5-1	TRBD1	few	CASSPGQDLATQYF	TGCGCCAGCAGCCCGGGACAGGATCTGGCGACCCAGTACTTC
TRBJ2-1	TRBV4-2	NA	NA	CASSQDLRKKYNEQFF	TGTGCCAGCAGCCAAGATTTACGGAAGAAGTACAATGAGCAGTTCTTC
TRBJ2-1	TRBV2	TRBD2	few	CASSEETSGASYNEQFF	TGTGCCAGCAGTGAAGAGACTAGCGGGGCGTCCTACAATGAGCAGTTCTTC
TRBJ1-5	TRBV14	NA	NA	CASSQAVGQPQHF	TGTGCCAGCAGCCAAGCTGTGGGCCAGCCCCAGCATTTT
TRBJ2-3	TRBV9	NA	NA	CASRQGPNTDTQYF	TGTGCCAGCAGACAGGGCCCGAACACAGATACGCAGTATTTT
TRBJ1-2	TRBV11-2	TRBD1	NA	CASSSRQGAIGYTF	TGTGCCAGCAGCTCTAGACAGGGGGCTATCGGCTACACCTTC
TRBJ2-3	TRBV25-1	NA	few	CASSEWGRGPFTDTQYF	TGTGCCAGCAGTGAATGGGGCCGGGGGCCTTTCACAGATACGCAGTATTTT
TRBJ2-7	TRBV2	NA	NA	CASSERLGGYEQYF	TGTGCCAGCAGTGAACGACTGGGAGGCTACGAGCAGTACTTC
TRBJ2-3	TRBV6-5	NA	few	CASSLDIRTDTQYF	TGTGCCAGCAGTCTGGACATTCGCACAGATACGCAGTATTTT
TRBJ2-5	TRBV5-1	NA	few	CASSLNTRGWETQYF	TGCGCCAGCAGCTTGAACACCAGAGGGTGGGAGACCCAGTACTTC
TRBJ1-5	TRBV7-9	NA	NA	CASSLDNQPQHF	TGTGCCAGCAGCTTGGATAATCAGCCCCAGCATTTT
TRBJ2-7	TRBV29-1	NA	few	CSVVERWQYF	TGCAGCGTTGTGGAAAGGTGGCAGTACTTC
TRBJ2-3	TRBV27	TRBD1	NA	CASSSLDRALQYF	TGTGCCAGCAGTTCTCTGGACAGGGCACTCCAGTATTTT
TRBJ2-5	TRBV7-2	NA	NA	CASSFRTGYQETQYF	TGTGCCAGCAGCTTCCGGACTGGGTACCAAGAGACCCAGTACTTC
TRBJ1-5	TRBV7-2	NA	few	CASSLAEGTELPQHF	TGTGCCAGCAGCTTAGCGGAAGGAACGGAGTTGCCCCAGCATTTT